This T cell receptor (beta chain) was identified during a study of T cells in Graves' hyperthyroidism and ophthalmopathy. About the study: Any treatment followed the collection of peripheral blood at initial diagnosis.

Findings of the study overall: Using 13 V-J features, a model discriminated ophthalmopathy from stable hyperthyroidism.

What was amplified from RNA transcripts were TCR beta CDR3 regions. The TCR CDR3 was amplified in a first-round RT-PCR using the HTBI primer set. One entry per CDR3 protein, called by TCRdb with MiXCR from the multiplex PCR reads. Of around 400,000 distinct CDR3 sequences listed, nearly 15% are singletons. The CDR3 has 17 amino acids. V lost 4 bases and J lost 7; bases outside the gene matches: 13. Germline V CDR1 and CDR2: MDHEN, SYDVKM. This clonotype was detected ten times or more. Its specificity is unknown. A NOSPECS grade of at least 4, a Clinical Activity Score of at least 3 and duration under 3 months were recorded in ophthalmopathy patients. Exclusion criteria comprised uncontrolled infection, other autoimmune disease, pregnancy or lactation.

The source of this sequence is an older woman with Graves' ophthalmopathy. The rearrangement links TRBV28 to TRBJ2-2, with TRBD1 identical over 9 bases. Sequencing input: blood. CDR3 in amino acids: CASSYPPGTGKSGELFF. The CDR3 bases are TGTGCCAGCAGTTATCCGCCCGGGACAGGGAAGAGCGGGGAGCTGTTTTTT.